A selection of T cell receptor beta chains follows, all from one sample in a study of OX40 agonist ivuxolimab in advanced cancers. The table came from immunoSEQ multiplex PCR; TCRdb's copy has only in-frame clones and leaves some out. Of 60,000 to 85,000 clones listed, roughly 76% were seen once; the top ten hold roughly 1.5%. The specimen comprised CD4+ or CD8+ T cells sorted from blood, sampled in a trial of the OX40 agonist ivuxolimab. The receptors were gathered from an adult with an advanced solid tumor such as melanoma, head and neck, liver or kidney cancer. CDR3s include the opening cysteine and the closing phenylalanine or tryptophan. A D gene is named only where the DNA matches it firmly. The size of a clone is reported for some rows only, either as once, few or many, or as a class for expanded clones.

V	D	size	J	DNA	CDR3
TRBV7-8	TRBD1	NA	TRBJ1-1	TGTGCCAGCAGCTTAAGGGACAGGGTTGGGGCTGAAGCTTTCTTT	CASSLRDRVGAEAFF
TRBV28	NA	NA	TRBJ2-2	TGTGCCAGCAGCGGAGGGAGTCGCACCGGGGAGCTGTTTTTT	CASSGGSRTGELFF
TRBV6-5	NA	NA	TRBJ2-7	TGTGCCAGCAGTTACTCGCCAGGGCCATTCTACGAGCAGTACTTC	CASSYSPGPFYEQYF
TRBV6-6	TRBD2	NA	TRBJ2-2	TGTGCCAGCAGTCGACTAGCGGAGGCCGGGGAGCTGTTTTTT	CASSRLAEAGELFF
TRBV9	NA	NA	TRBJ2-2	TGTGCCAGCAGCGTAGAGGGGGAGGCGAACACCGGGGAGCTGTTTTTT	CASSVEGEANTGELFF
TRBV4-2	NA	NA	TRBJ2-6	TGTGCCAGCAGCACCCGTTCTGGGGCCAACGTCCTGACTTTC	CASSTRSGANVLTF
TRBV19	TRBD1	NA	TRBJ2-1	TGTGCCAGTAGTACCGCCACAGGGGTCCCCTACAATGAGCAGTTCTTC	CASSTATGVPYNEQFF
TRBV30	NA	NA	TRBJ1-1	TGTGCCTGGAGCGCACTGGAAGGGTATACTGAAGCTTTCTTT	CAWSALEGYTEAFF
TRBV7-6	NA	NA	TRBJ2-1	TGTGCCAGCAGCTTCTCAGGGGCCCTAAACAATGAGCAGTTCTTC	CASSFSGALNNEQFF
TRBV6-1	NA	NA	TRBJ2-5	TGTGCCAGCAGTGATGTCCAAGAGACCCAGTACTTC	CASSDVQETQYF
TRBV5-6	NA	NA	TRBJ2-7	TGTGCCAGCAGAATTTCCGCCGAGCAGTACTTC	CASRISAEQYF
TRBV7-6	NA	NA	TRBJ2-2	TGTGCCAGCAGCTTAGCGGCGGCTTCGAACACCGGGGAGCTGTTTTTT	CASSLAAASNTGELFF
TRBV28	TRBD1	NA	TRBJ2-1	TGTGCCAGCAGTTCATCCCAGGGGGCCGGCGATGAGCAGTTCTTC	CASSSSQGAGDEQFF
TRBV5-6	NA	NA	TRBJ2-7	TGTGCCAGCAGCTTGGCCGAGACAGTTGGCCGCCGGAGCGAGCAGTACTTC	CASSLAETVGRRSEQYF
TRBV5-1	TRBD2	NA	TRBJ2-2	TGCGCCAGCAGCTCACAGGGGCTAGCGGGGGGTGACACCGGGGAGCTGTTTTTT	CASSSQGLAGGDTGELFF
TRBV28	TRBD1	NA	TRBJ2-7	TGTGCCAGCAGCCGACAGGGTAGCCCCTACGAGCAGTACTTC	CASSRQGSPYEQYF
TRBV6-5	TRBD1	once	TRBJ1-6	TGTGCCAGCAGTTACAGGGACAGGGGTAATTCACCCCTCCACTTT	CASSYRDRGNSPLHF
TRBV18	NA	NA	TRBJ1-1	TGTGCCAGCTCACCAAAGAGCCAGAATAGTGAAGCTTTCTTT	CASSPKSQNSEAFF
TRBV7-3	NA	few	TRBJ1-5	TGTGCCAGCAGCTTTCTACCAGGGGGCAATCAGCCCCAGCATTTT	CASSFLPGGNQPQHF
TRBV7-2	NA	NA	TRBJ1-4	TGTGCCAGCAGCTCCCCGGGGGAGGAAAAACTGTTTTTT	CASSSPGEEKLFF
TRBV5-5	NA	NA	TRBJ1-5	TGTGCCAGCAGCGTGGGGCATACAGGGAGCAATCAGCCCCAGCATTTT	CASSVGHTGSNQPQHF
TRBV6-4	NA	NA	TRBJ1-6	TGTGCCAGCGGGACGGACCAGAATTCACCCCTCCACTTT	CASGTDQNSPLHF
TRBV5-4	NA	NA	TRBJ2-5	TGTGCCAGCAGCAAACAGGGGCGGGAGGAGACCCAGTACTTC	CASSKQGREETQYF
TRBV9	NA	NA	TRBJ2-2	TGTGCCAGCAGCCCGCTTCGCGAGAGGAACACCGGGGAGCTGTTTTTT	CASSPLRERNTGELFF
TRBV2	NA	few	TRBJ1-2	TGTGCCAGCAGTGTGTGGGGGAGGGGCTACACCTTC	CASSVWGRGYTF
TRBV29-1	TRBD1	NA	TRBJ2-3	TGCAGCGTTTGGGACAGGGGTGGCACAGATACGCAGTATTTT	CSVWDRGGTDTQYF
TRBV2	TRBD1	NA	TRBJ1-4	TGTGCCAGCAGCCGGGACAGGGATGAAAAACTGTTTTTT	CASSRDRDEKLFF
TRBV5-4	NA	NA	TRBJ1-4	TGTGCCAGCAGCTTGTCAACAGGGAGGAGTTATGAAAAACTGTTTTTT	CASSLSTGRSYEKLFF
TRBV6-6	TRBD1	NA	TRBJ2-7	TGTGCCAGCAGCAGACCGGGACAGGGGGCGTGGGAGCAGTACTTC	CASSRPGQGAWEQYF
TRBV5-1	NA	NA	TRBJ2-6	TGCGCCAGCAGCTTTTATTGGCAAAACGGGGCCAACGTCCTGACTTTC	CASSFYWQNGANVLTF
TRBV7-9	NA	NA	TRBJ2-7	TGTGCCAGCAGCCCGGGACCCACGGACGAGCAGTACTTC	CASSPGPTDEQYF
TRBV19	NA	NA	TRBJ1-2	TGTGCCAGTAGTATGTCTTCAGGGGCCAACTATGGCTACACCTTC	CASSMSSGANYGYTF
TRBV12-1	NA	once	TRBJ2-5	TGTGCCAGCAGAGAGGTGGTAGCGGGGGAAGAGACCCAGTACTTC	CASREVVAGEETQYF
TRBV4-2	TRBD2	NA	TRBJ2-7	TGTGCCAGCAGCCAAGGCCTTAGATGGGGCGGGAGCTCCTACGAGCAGTACTTC	CASSQGLRWGGSSYEQYF
TRBV15	TRBD2	NA	TRBJ2-1	TGTGCCACCAGCGAGATAGCGGGCAATGAGCAGTTCTTC	CATSEIAGNEQFF
TRBV18	TRBD2	NA	TRBJ2-7	TGTGCCAGCTCACCCCCGCTAGCGGGAGGACGAGAATTAGGGGAGCAGTACTTC	CASSPPLAGGRELGEQYF
TRBV19	TRBD2	NA	TRBJ2-1	TGTGCCACTAGCGGGGGCCCCGGGGGAGAGCAGTTCTTC	CATSGGPGGEQFF
TRBV6-1	NA	few	TRBJ1-1	TGTGCCAGCAGCCCCAGAGAAGCTTTCTTT	CASSPREAFF
TRBV7-3	NA	NA	TRBJ2-1	TGTGCCAGCAGTCCCCGGGGGTACTCCTACAATGAGCAGTTCTTC	CASSPRGYSYNEQFF
TRBV4-1	NA	NA	TRBJ2-3	TGCGCCAGCAGCCAACTCTTTCCTTCGGATACGCAGTATTTT	CASSQLFPSDTQYF
TRBV5-1	NA	NA	TRBJ2-7	TGCGCCAGCAGCTTGCAGGAAAACTACGAGCAGTACTTC	CASSLQENYEQYF
TRBV6-5	NA	NA	TRBJ2-5	TGTGCCAGCAGTCGGACTTATTCTCAAGAGACCCAGTACTTC	CASSRTYSQETQYF
TRBV2	NA	NA	TRBJ1-4	TGTGCCAGCAGGAGGACTACAACTAATGAAAAACTGTTTTTT	CASRRTTTNEKLFF
TRBV30	NA	NA	TRBJ1-2	TGTGCCTGGATGCGAGGGGACGGCTACACCTTC	CAWMRGDGYTF
TRBV6-6	NA	once	TRBJ2-7	TGTGCCAGCAGTTTGACAGGCTACTACGAGCAGTACTTC	CASSLTGYYEQYF
TRBV5-1	NA	NA	TRBJ2-3	TGCGCCAGCAGCTTGTGGGGATTACGGACAGATACGCAGTATTTT	CASSLWGLRTDTQYF
TRBV6-1	TRBD1	NA	TRBJ1-5	TGTGCCAGCAGTGAAGTAGTCCCGGGACAGTTCGGGGGGACTCAGCCCCAGCATTTT	CASSEVVPGQFGGTQPQHF
TRBV6-4	NA	NA	TRBJ2-1	TGTGCCAGCAGTGTGGAGGGGCGGAGCTCCTACAATGAGCAGTTCTTC	CASSVEGRSSYNEQFF
TRBV6-5	TRBD1	NA	TRBJ1-2	TGTGCCAGCAGGCTACAGGGGTTACCCCATGGCTACACCTTC	CASRLQGLPHGYTF
TRBV6-1	TRBD1	NA	TRBJ2-1	TGTGCCAGCAGAGTCCGGGACAGGGGAATTATTGAGCAGTTCTTC	CASRVRDRGIIEQFF
TRBV7-3	TRBD2	NA	TRBJ2-5	TGTGCCAGCAGCGAGACTAGCGGGGGGCAAGAGACCCAGTACTTC	CASSETSGGQETQYF
TRBV10-3	NA	NA	TRBJ1-1	TGTGCCATCACCGGAGGTGGGTTGATGAACACTGAAGCTTTCTTT	CAITGGGLMNTEAFF
TRBV10-3	NA	NA	TRBJ2-5	TGTGCCATCAACGACAGCAACGAAGAGACCCAGTACTTC	CAINDSNEETQYF
TRBV7-9	NA	NA	TRBJ2-2	TGTGCCAGCAGCTTAGCGAAAACAGGCGTGATTGGGGAGCTGTTTTTT	CASSLAKTGVIGELFF
TRBV18	NA	NA	TRBJ2-7	TGTGCCAGCTCACCACCGCCTGGGAACTACGAGCAGTACTTC	CASSPPPGNYEQYF